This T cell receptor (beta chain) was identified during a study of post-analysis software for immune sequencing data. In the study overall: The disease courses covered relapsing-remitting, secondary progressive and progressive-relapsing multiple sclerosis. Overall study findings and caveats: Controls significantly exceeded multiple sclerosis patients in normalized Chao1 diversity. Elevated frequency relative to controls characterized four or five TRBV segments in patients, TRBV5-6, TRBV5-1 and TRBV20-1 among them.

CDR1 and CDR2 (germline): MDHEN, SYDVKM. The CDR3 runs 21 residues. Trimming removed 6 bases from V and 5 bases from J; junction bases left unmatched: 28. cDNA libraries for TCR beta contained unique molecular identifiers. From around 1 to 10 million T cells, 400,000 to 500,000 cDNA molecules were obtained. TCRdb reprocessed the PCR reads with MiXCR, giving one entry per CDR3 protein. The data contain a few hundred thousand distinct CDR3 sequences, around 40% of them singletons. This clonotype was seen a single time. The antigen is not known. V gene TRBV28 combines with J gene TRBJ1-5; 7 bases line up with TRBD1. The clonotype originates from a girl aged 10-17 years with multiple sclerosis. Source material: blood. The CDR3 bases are TGTGCCAGCAGATGCAGCAGTTTTAATGGGGGCCACAGGGGCTTTTATCAGCCCCAGCATTTT. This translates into CASRCSSFNGGHRGFYQPQHF.